The subject of this entry is one TCR beta chain. TCRdb's table, derived via immunoSEQ multiplex PCR, lists solely in-frame clones and lacks some. This repertoire shows about 290,000 clones, 75% to 90% found once; its top ten account for 1.7%. The data derive from a study of blood T cell repertoires in COVID-19. Study in general: Samples representing acute and convalescent COVID-19 were sourced from the United States, Italy and Spain. The analysed material was cDNA or gDNA that came from T cells, B-cell-depleted T cells, or PBMCs.

In germline, CDR1 is SNHLY, CDR2 FYNNEI. The ends were cut back, 2 bases at V and 8 bases at J, with 4 bases in the middle. The CDR3 is made up of 12 amino acids. This TCR was recovered from a middle-aged woman who had recovered from COVID-19. The rearrangement links TRBV2 to TRBJ1-6; no definite D call. The sample comprised PBMCs or T cells enriched from blood (not recorded which). The CDR3 protein is CASSESDSPLHF. CDR3 bases: TGTGCCAGCAGTGAATCCGATTCACCCCTCCACTTT.